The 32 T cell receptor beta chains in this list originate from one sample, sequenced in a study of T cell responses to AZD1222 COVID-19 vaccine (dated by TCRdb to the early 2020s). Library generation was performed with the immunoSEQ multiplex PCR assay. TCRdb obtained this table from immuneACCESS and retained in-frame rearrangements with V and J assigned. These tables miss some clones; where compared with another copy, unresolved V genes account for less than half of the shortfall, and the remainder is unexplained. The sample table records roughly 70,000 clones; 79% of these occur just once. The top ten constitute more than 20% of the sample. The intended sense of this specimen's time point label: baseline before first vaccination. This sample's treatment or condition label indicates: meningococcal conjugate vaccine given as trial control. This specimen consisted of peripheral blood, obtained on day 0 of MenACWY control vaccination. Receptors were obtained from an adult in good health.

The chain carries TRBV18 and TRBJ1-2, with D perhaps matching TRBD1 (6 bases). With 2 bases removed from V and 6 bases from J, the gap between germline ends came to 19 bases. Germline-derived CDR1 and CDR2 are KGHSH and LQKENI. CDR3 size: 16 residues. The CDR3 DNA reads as TGTGCCAGCTCACCATTAGATCGCGGGGGCGGAGATGGCTACACCTTC. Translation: CASSPLDRGGGDGYTF.

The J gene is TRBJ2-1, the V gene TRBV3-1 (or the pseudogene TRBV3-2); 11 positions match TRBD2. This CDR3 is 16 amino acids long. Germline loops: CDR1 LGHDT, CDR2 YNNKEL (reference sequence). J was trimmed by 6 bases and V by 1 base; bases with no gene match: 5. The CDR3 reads CASSQVLAGGLNEQFF. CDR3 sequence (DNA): TGTGCCAGCAGCCAAGTTCTAGCGGGAGGACTCAATGAGCAGTTCTTC.

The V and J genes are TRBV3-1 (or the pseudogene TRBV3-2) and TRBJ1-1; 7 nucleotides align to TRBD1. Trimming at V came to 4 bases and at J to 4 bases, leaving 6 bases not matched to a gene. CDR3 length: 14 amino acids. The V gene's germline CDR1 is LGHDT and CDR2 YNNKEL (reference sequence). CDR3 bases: TGTGCCAGCAGCCCCCTGGACAGGCGCACTGAAGCTTTCTTT. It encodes CASSPLDRRTEAFF.

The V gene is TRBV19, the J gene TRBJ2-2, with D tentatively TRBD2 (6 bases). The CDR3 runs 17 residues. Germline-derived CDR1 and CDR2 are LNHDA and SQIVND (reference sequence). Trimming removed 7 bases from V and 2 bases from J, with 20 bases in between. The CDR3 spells CASTPNRGTFNTGELFF. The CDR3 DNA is TGTGCCAGTACCCCGAATCGGGGGACCTTTAACACCGGGGAGCTGTTTTTT.

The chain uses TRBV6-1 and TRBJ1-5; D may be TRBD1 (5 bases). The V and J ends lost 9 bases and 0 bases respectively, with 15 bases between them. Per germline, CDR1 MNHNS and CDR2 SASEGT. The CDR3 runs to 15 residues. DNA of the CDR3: TGTGCCAGTACACCCCAGGGATCTAGCAATCAGCCCCAGCATTTT. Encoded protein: CASTPQGSSNQPQHF.

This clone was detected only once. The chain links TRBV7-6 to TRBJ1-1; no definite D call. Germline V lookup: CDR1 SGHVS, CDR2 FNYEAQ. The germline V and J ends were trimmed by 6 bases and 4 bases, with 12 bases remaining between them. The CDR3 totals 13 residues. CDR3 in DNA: TGTGCCAGCAGGTCCGCGGTGGGCACTGAAGCTTTCTTT. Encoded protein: CASRSAVGTEAFF.

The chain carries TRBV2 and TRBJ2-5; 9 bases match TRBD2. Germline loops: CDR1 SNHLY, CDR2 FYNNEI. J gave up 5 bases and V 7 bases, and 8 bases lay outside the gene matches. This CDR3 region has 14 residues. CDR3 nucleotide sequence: TGTGCCAGCACTCTAGCGGGGCCGGGCGAGACCCAGTACTTC. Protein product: CASTLAGPGETQYF.

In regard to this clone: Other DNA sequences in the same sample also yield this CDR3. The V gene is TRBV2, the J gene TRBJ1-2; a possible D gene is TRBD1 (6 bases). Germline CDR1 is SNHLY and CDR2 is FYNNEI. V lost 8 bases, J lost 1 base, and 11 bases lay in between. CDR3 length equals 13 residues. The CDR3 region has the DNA TGTGCCAGCCGTTGGACAGATAACTATGGCTACACCTTC. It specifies CASRWTDNYGYTF.

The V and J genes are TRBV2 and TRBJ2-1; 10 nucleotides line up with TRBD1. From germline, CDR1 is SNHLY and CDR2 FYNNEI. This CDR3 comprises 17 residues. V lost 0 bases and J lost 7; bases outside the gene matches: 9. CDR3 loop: CASSEALGTGVRNEQFF. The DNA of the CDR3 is TGTGCCAGCAGTGAAGCGCTTGGGACAGGGGTAAGAAATGAGCAGTTCTTC.

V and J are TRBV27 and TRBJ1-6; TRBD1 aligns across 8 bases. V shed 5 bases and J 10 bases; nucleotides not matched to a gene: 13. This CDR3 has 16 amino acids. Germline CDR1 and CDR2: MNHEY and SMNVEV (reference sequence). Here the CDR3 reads CASSITFGQGGSPLHF. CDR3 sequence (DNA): TGTGCCAGCAGTATTACTTTCGGACAGGGAGGGTCACCCCTCCACTTT.

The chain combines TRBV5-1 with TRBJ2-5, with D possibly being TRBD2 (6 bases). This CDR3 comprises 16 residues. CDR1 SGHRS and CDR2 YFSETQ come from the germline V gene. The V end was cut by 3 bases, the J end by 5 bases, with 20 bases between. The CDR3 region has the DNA TGCGCCAGCAGCTCCGTAGCGGCCGGTCTATACGAGACCCAGTACTTC. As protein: CASSSVAAGLYETQYF.

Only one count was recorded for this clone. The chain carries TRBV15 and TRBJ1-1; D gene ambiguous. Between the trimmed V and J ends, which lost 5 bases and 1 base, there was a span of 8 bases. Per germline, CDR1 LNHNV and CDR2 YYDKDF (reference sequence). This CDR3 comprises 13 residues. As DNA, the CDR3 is TGTGCCACCAGCCCAAGGTCGAACACTGAAGCTTTCTTT. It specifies CATSPRSNTEAFF.

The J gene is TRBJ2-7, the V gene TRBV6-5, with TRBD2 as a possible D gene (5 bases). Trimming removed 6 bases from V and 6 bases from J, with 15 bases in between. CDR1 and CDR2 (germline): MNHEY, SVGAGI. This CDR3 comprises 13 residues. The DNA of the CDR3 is TGTGCCAGCAGCCCCTATCCGGGGAGCGAGCAGTACTTC. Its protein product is CASSPYPGSEQYF.

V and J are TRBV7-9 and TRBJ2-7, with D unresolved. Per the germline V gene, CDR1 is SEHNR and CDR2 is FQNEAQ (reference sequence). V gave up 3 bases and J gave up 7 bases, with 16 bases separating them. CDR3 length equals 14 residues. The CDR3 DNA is TGTGCCAGCAGCTTTTCCGAATCAACTCTGGAGCAGTACTTC. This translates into CASSFSESTLEQYF.

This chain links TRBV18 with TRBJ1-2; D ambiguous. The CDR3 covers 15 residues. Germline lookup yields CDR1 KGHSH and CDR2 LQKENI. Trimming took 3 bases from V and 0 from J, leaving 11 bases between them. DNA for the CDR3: TGTGCCAGCTCACCGGCCGGGCAAGCTAACTATGGCTACACCTTC. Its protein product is CASSPAGQANYGYTF.

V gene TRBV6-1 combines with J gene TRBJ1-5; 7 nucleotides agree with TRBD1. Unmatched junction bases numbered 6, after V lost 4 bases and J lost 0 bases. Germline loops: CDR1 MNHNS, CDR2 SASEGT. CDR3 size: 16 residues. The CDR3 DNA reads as TGTGCCAGCAGTGCCGGGACAGCATATAGCAATCAGCCCCAGCATTTT. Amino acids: CASSAGTAYSNQPQHF.

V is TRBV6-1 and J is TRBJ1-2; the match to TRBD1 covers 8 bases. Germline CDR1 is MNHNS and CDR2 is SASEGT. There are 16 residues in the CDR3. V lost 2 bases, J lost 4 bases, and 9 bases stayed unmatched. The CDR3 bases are TGTGCCAGCAGTGAAAGTGGGCAGGGGGCAACCTATGGCTACACCTTC. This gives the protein CASSESGQGATYGYTF.

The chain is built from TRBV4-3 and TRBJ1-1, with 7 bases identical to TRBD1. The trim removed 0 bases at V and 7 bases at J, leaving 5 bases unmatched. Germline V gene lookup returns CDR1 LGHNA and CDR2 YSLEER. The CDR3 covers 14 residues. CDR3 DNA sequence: TGCGCCAGCAGCCAAGATTTAGGGGGCGTTGAAGCTTTCTTT. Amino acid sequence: CASSQDLGGVEAFF.

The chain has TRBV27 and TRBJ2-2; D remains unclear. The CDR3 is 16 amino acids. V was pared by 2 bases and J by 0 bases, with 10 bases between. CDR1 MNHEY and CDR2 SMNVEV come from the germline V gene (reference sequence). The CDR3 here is CASSLIAFANTGELFF. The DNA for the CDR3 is TGTGCCAGCAGTTTAATAGCCTTCGCGAACACCGGGGAGCTGTTTTTT.

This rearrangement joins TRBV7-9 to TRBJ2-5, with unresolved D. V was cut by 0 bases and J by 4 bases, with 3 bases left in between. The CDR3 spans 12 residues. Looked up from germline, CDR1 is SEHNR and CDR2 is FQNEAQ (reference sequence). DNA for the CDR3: TGTGCCAGCAGCTTAGCGGCAGAGACCCAGTACTTC. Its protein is CASSLAAETQYF.

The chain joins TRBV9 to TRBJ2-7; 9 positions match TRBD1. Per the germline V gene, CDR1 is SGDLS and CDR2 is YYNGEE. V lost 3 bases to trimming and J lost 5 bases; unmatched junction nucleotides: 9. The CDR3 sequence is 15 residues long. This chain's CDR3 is CASSAWGQGRNEQYF. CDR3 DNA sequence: TGTGCCAGCAGCGCGTGGGGACAGGGTAGAAACGAGCAGTACTTC.

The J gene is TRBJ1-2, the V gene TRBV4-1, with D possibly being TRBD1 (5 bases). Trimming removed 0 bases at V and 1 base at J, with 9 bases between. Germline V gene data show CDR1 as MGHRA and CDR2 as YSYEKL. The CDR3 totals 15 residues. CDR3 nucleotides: TGCGCCAGCAGCCAAGATGAGGGGATTAACTATGGCTACACCTTC. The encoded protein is CASSQDEGINYGYTF.

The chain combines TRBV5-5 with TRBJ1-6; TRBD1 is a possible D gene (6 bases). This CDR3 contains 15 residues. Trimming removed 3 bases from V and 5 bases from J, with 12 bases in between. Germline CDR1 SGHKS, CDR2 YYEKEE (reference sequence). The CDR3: CASSWGHTNNSPLHF. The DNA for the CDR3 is TGTGCCAGCAGCTGGGGACACACCAATAATTCACCCCTCCACTTT.

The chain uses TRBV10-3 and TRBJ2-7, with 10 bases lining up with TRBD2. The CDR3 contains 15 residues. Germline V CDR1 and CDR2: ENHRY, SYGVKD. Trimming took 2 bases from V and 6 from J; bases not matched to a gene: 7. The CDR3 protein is CAISENLAGASEQYF. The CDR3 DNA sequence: TGTGCCATCAGTGAGAATCTAGCGGGAGCCAGCGAGCAGTACTTC.

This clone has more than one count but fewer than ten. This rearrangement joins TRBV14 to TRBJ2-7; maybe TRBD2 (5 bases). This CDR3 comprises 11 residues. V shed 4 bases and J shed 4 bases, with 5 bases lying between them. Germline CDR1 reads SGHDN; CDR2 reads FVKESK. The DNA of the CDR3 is TGTGCCAGCAGCCGAGGGTACGAGCAGTACTTC. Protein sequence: CASSRGYEQYF.

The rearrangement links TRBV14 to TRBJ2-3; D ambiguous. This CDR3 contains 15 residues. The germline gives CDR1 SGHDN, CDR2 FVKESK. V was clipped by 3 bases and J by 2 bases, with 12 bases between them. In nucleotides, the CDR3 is TGTGCCAGCAGCCACGACGTGGGGTCCACAGATACGCAGTATTTT. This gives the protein CASSHDVGSTDTQYF.

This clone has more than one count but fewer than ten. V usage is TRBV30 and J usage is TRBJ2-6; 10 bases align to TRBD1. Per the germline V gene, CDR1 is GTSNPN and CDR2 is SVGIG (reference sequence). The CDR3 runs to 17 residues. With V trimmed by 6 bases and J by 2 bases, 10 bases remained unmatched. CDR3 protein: CACFRDRGRAGANVLTF. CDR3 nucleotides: TGTGCCTGCTTCCGGGACAGGGGACGGGCTGGGGCCAACGTCCTGACTTTC.

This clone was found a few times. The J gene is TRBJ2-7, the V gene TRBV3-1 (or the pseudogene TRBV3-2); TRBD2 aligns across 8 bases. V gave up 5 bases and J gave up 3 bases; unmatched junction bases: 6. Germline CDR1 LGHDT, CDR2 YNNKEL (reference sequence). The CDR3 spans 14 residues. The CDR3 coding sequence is TGTGCCAGCAGCACATTTAGCGGGGTCTACGAGCAGTACTTC. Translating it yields CASSTFSGVYEQYF.

In DNA form, the CDR3 reads TGTGCCAGCAGCTTAGAGGCTAGCGGGCGATTCTCCTACAATGAGCAGTTCTTC. It specifies CASSLEASGRFSYNEQFF. The rearrangement joins TRBV7-2 to TRBJ2-1; 8 nucleotides agree with TRBD2. Germline assignment: CDR1 SGHTA and CDR2 FQGNSA. Unmatched junction bases numbered 8, after V lost 1 base and J lost 0 bases. The length of the CDR3 is 18 residues.

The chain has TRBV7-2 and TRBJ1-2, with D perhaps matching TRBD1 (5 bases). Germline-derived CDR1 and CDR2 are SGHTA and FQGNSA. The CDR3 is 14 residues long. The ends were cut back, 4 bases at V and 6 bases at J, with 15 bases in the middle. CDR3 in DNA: TGTGCCAGCAGCTCCAACCCGGGGGGGAATGGCTACACCTTC. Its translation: CASSSNPGGNGYTF.

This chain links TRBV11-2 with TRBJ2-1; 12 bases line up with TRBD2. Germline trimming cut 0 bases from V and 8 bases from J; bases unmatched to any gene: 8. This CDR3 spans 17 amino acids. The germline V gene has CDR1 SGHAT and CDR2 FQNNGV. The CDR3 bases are TGTGCCAGCAGCTTAGAAAGGGCTAGCGGGAGGGCCGATGAGCAGTTCTTC. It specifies CASSLERASGRADEQFF. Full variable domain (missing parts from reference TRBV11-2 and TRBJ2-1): EAGVAQSPRYKIIEKRQSVAFWCNPISGHATLYWYQQILGQGPKLLIQFQNNGVVDDSQLPKDRFSAERLKGVDSTLKIQPAKLEDSAVYLCASSLERASGRADEQFFGPGTRLTVL.

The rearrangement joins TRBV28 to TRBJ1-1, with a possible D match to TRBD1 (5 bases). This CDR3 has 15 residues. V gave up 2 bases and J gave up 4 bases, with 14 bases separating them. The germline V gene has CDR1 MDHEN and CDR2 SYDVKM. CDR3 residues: CASSLRGSGGTEAFF. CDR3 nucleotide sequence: TGTGCCAGCAGTTTAAGGGGCAGTGGTGGCACTGAAGCTTTCTTT.